Listed below are T cell receptor beta chains from one sample, sequenced in a study of immune evolution from preneoplasia to lung adenocarcinoma. Clones were read by immunoSEQ multiplex PCR, and TCRdb kept only the in-frame ones, dropping some. The data contain some 970 clones, approximately 85% of them singletons. Sequencing input: FFPE tissue from an adenomatous hyperplasia lung lesion. These receptors all come from a person between 60 and 80 years old with lung adenocarcinoma. Both conserved end residues are part of each CDR3. A D gene is named only where the DNA matches it firmly. Expanded clones get a size class; other rows say once, few or many, or leave the size out.

CDR3: CASSPGAGFTEAFF; DNA: TGTGCCAGCAGCCCCGGAGCGGGGTTTACTGAAGCTTTCTTT; D: -; J: TRBJ1-1; size: -; V: TRBV5-4
CDR3: CASSYGAPFSGNTIYF; DNA: TGTGCCAGCAGCTACGGGGCCCCTTTCTCTGGAAACACCATATATTTT; D: -; J: TRBJ1-3; size: once; V: TRBV11-2
CDR3: CSVRGQGASGGYTF; DNA: TGCAGCGTTCGCGGACAGGGGGCGTCGGGGGGCTACACCTTC; D: TRBD1; J: TRBJ1-2; size: -; V: TRBV29-1
CDR3: CAWGATGGDAKNIQYF; DNA: TGTGCCTGGGGGGCCACAGGGGGCGATGCCAAAAACATTCAGTACTTC; D: TRBD1; J: TRBJ2-4; size: once; V: TRBV30
CDR3: CASSEDMGVGGLTDTQYF; DNA: TGTGCCAGCAGTGAAGATATGGGGGTGGGGGGGCTAACAGATACGCAGTATTTT; D: -; J: TRBJ2-3; size: -; V: TRBV6-1
CDR3: CARSLPQGARGFF; DNA: TGTGCCAGAAGCTTACCACAGGGGGCGCGGGGGTTCTTC; D: TRBD1; J: TRBJ2-1; size: -; V: TRBV5-3
CDR3: CASSLSWLEDTQYF; DNA: TGTGCCAGCAGCTTAAGTTGGTTGGAGGATACGCAGTATTTT; D: -; J: TRBJ2-3; size: -; V: TRBV7-8
CDR3: CASSPRGGVRYQPQHF; DNA: TGTGCTAGCAGCCCCCGGGGAGGGGTAAGGTATCAGCCCCAGCATTTT; D: -; J: TRBJ1-5; size: -; V: TRBV7-7
CDR3: CAMRAYNEQFF; DNA: TGTGCGATGCGGGCCTACAATGAGCAGTTCTTC; D: -; J: TRBJ2-1; size: -; V: TRBV30
CDR3: CASSLNRAGLKNTEAFF; DNA: TGTGCCAGCAGCTTAAATAGAGCGGGCCTTAAGAACACTGAAGCTTTCTTT; D: -; J: TRBJ1-1; size: -; V: TRBV7-9
CDR3: CASSQQGNKNQPQHF; DNA: TGTGCCAGCTCACAACAGGGAAACAAAAATCAGCCCCAGCATTTT; D: -; J: TRBJ1-5; size: -; V: TRBV18
CDR3: CASSDPRGQGETQYF; DNA: TGTGCCAGCAGTGACCCCCGAGGGCAGGGGGAGACCCAGTACTTC; D: -; J: TRBJ2-5; size: few; V: TRBV25-1
CDR3: CSVDEGGTDTQYF; DNA: TGCAGCGTTGATGAGGGTGGGACAGATACGCAGTATTTT; D: -; J: TRBJ2-3; size: -; V: TRBV29-1
CDR3: CASSTWAQGGYGYTF; DNA: TGTGCCAGCAGCACCTGGGCACAGGGAGGCTATGGCTACACCTTC; D: -; J: TRBJ1-2; size: once; V: TRBV5-4
CDR3: CASSIDGGSGGPTGELFF; DNA: TGTGCCAGTAGTATAGATGGTGGCAGCGGGGGGCCGACCGGGGAGCTGTTTTTT; D: TRBD2; J: TRBJ2-2; size: -; V: TRBV19
CDR3: CASSLDQRRGYEQYF; DNA: TGTGCCAGCAGCTTAGATCAGCGGAGGGGCTACGAGCAGTACTTC; D: -; J: TRBJ2-7; size: -; V: TRBV7-2
CDR3: CASSLQLDDTQYF; DNA: TGTGCCAGCAGCCTCCAACTAGACGATACGCAGTATTTT; D: -; J: TRBJ2-3; size: once; V: TRBV6-1
CDR3: CASSPTSGANVLTF; DNA: TGTGCCAGCAGCCCGACCTCTGGGGCCAACGTCCTGACTTTC; D: -; J: TRBJ2-6; size: -; V: TRBV11-2
CDR3: CASSQSLGQGALSYNEQFF; DNA: TGCGCCAGCAGCCAGAGCCTTGGACAGGGGGCTTTGTCCTACAATGAGCAGTTCTTC; D: TRBD1; J: TRBJ2-1; size: -; V: TRBV4-1
CDR3: CASSQEALAGRETQYF; DNA: TGTGCCAGCAGCCAAGAGGCTCTAGCGGGCAGAGAGACCCAGTACTTC; D: TRBD2; J: TRBJ2-5; size: -; V: TRBV4-2
CDR3: CASSPRTSGGLLNTGELFF; DNA: TGTGCCAGCAGCCCCCGGACTAGCGGGGGCCTATTGAACACCGGGGAGCTGTTTTTT; D: TRBD2; J: TRBJ2-2; size: -; V: TRBV9
CDR3: CASSPDGGLAKNIQYF; DNA: TGTGCCAGCTCACCAGATGGGGGACTAGCCAAAAACATTCAGTACTTC; D: -; J: TRBJ2-4; size: -; V: TRBV18
CDR3: CASRLTANFEAFF; DNA: TGCGCCAGCAGGTTGACAGCAAACTTTGAAGCTTTCTTT; D: -; J: TRBJ1-1; size: -; V: TRBV5-1
CDR3: CSVDSWGFYGYTF; DNA: TGCAGCGTTGATAGTTGGGGCTTCTATGGCTACACCTTC; D: -; J: TRBJ1-2; size: -; V: TRBV29-1
CDR3: CASSVRGSYNEQFF; DNA: TGTGCCAGCAGTGTCCGGGGATCCTACAATGAGCAGTTCTTC; D: -; J: TRBJ2-1; size: -; V: TRBV27
CDR3: CASSPRDRGANTEAFF; DNA: TGTGCCAGCAGCCCTAGGGACAGGGGCGCGAACACTGAAGCTTTCTTT; D: TRBD1; J: TRBJ1-1; size: -; V: TRBV7-9
CDR3: CASSLSFGAEPQHF; DNA: TGTGCCAGCAGTCTCTCCTTCGGGGCCGAGCCCCAGCATTTT; D: -; J: TRBJ1-5; size: -; V: TRBV6-4
CDR3: CASTSGNTGELFF; DNA: TGCGCCAGCACCTCAGGAAACACCGGGGAGCTGTTTTTT; D: -; J: TRBJ2-2; size: once; V: TRBV5-1
CDR3: CASSQDERGFYNSPLHF; DNA: TGTGCCAGCAGCCAAGATGAAAGAGGGTTCTATAATTCACCCCTCCACTTT; D: -; J: TRBJ1-6; size: -; V: TRBV4-2
CDR3: CASSYNPVRDTGTDTQYF; DNA: TGTGCCAGCAGTTACAACCCGGTCCGGGACACGGGAACAGATACGCAGTATTTT; D: -; J: TRBJ2-3; size: -; V: TRBV28
CDR3: CASSSRTSDPSTDTQYF; DNA: TGTGCCAGCAGTTCTCGGACTAGCGATCCTAGCACAGATACGCAGTATTTT; D: TRBD2; J: TRBJ2-3; size: -; V: TRBV27
CDR3: CASSQQQGPGNTGELFF; DNA: TGCGCCAGCAGCCAACAGCAGGGACCGGGGAACACCGGGGAGCTGTTTTTT; D: -; J: TRBJ2-2; size: -; V: TRBV4-3
CDR3: CAWSVGQGSTGELFF; DNA: TGTGCCTGGAGTGTAGGACAGGGGAGCACCGGGGAGCTGTTTTTT; D: TRBD1; J: TRBJ2-2; size: -; V: TRBV30
CDR3: CTSSSPGQGTYEQYF; DNA: TGTACCAGCAGTTCACCGGGACAGGGGACCTACGAGCAGTACTTC; D: TRBD1; J: TRBJ2-7; size: -; V: TRBV27
CDR3: CARSLGDPNTEAFF; DNA: TGTGCCAGAAGCTTGGGCGACCCGAACACTGAAGCTTTCTTT; D: -; J: TRBJ1-1; size: few; V: TRBV5-3
CDR3: CASSLDSPLHF; DNA: TGTGCCAGCAGCTTAGATTCACCCCTCCACTTT; D: -; J: TRBJ1-6; size: -; V: TRBV7-9
CDR3: CASSPFGQNYGYTF; DNA: TGTGCCAGCAGTCCCTTTGGGCAGAACTATGGCTACACCTTC; D: -; J: TRBJ1-2; size: -; V: TRBV28
CDR3: CAPVAVKEQFF; DNA: TGTGCCCCCGTAGCGGTTAAGGAGCAGTTCTTC; D: -; J: TRBJ2-1; size: few; V: TRBV10-3
CDR3: CASRGSSGANVLTF; DNA: TGTGCTAGCAGGGGGAGCTCTGGGGCCAACGTCCTGACTTTC; D: TRBD1; J: TRBJ2-6; size: -; V: TRBV2
CDR3: CSVGGRGSDEQFF; DNA: TGCAGCGTTGGGGGCCGGGGGAGCGATGAGCAGTTCTTC; D: -; J: TRBJ2-1; size: once; V: TRBV29-1
CDR3: CASSPRLAGGETQYF; DNA: TGTGCCAGCAGCCCGAGATTAGCGGGAGGAGAGACCCAGTACTTC; D: TRBD2; J: TRBJ2-5; size: -; V: TRBV9
CDR3: CASSGRGDGEQYF; DNA: TGTGCCAGCAGCGGGAGGGGGGATGGGGAGCAGTACTTC; D: -; J: TRBJ2-7; size: -; V: TRBV11-2
CDR3: CASRLGPINTEAFF; DNA: TGTGCCAGCAGGCTGGGACCGATAAACACTGAAGCTTTCTTT; D: -; J: TRBJ1-1; size: -; V: TRBV6-5
CDR3: CASSRGQLGEKLFF; DNA: TGTGCCAGCAGCCGGGGACAGCTCGGGGAAAAACTGTTTTTT; D: TRBD1; J: TRBJ1-4; size: -; V: TRBV7-2